These T cell receptor beta chains were read from a single sample in a study of T-cell memory formation after mild COVID-19. TCRdb used MiXCR to reprocess the 5' RACE reads, holding one entry per CDR3 protein. The top ten hold approximately 13% of the sample, which has 450,000 or so distinct CDR3 sequences, around a quarter seen once. Source material: PBMCs or a T cell subset sorted from them (not recorded which). The receptor set was obtained from an adult woman who had mild COVID-19 (a few samples of this study predate the infection). Cell type and time point are not known. Each CDR3 is given with its conserved first and last residue. The order of the fields is clone size, V gene, J gene, D gene, CDR3 DNA, CDR3 protein. The D gene is left open where the match is weak. Not all rows give a size; the values are once, few, many and, for expanded clones, a class.

few	TRBV7-2	TRBJ2-7	.	TGTGCCAGCAGCTTAGCGGATACGGGAGCGATACACTTC	CASSLADTGAIHF
once	TRBV4-3	TRBJ2-5	.	TGCGCCAGCAGCCAAGCTGTGGCAGAGACCCAGTACTTC	CASSQAVAETQYF
few	TRBV7-9	TRBJ2-1	.	TGTGCCAGCAGCCCTCGCGGAGGGAGATCAGTCGGTTCGTACAATGAGCAGTTCTTC	CASSPRGGRSVGSYNEQFF
.	TRBV7-9	TRBJ2-1	.	TGTGCCAGCTCGCGGGCCATGCGTGCGGATGAGCAGTTCTTC	CASSRAMRADEQFF
once	TRBV11-2	TRBJ2-7	TRBD2	TGTGCCAGCAGCCCATTAGCGGGAGCCTACGAGCAGTACTTC	CASSPLAGAYEQYF
.	TRBV4-2	TRBJ2-1	TRBD1	TGTGCCAGCAGCCAAGATCGGGACAGGGGTTACAATGAGCAGTTCTTC	CASSQDRDRGYNEQFF
few	TRBV18	TRBJ1-2	.	TGTGCCAGCTCACCGTCCCAGCAGAGAAACTATGGCTACACCTTC	CASSPSQQRNYGYTF
many	TRBV5-4	TRBJ1-1	.	TGTGCCAGCAGCGGATCTACTGAAGCTTTCTTT	CASSGSTEAFF
few	TRBV12-3/TRBV12-4	TRBJ2-7	.	TGTGCCAGCAGTTCTGCGATACCGGGCGACGAGCAGTACTTC	CASSSAIPGDEQYF
few	TRBV5-1	TRBJ2-3	.	TGCGCCAGCAGCTTGGCTCCGGCAGCCACAGATACGCAGTATTTT	CASSLAPAATDTQYF
.	TRBV12-3/TRBV12-4	TRBJ1-1	TRBD1	TGTGCCAGCAGTTATGGACAGGTGAGGGCTGAAGCTTTCTTT	CASSYGQVRAEAFF
few	TRBV5-1	TRBJ2-5	TRBD2	TGCGCCAGCAAGATTAGCGGGGCGGAGACCCAGTACTTC	CASKISGAETQYF
.	TRBV12-3/TRBV12-4	TRBJ2-5	TRBD1	TGTGCCAGCAGATGGGGACAGGGCCAAGAGACCCAGTACTTC	CASRWGQGQETQYF
.	TRBV30	TRBJ1-3	TRBD1	TGTGCCTGGCAACCCGGGACAGGTGGAAACACCATATATTTT	CAWQPGTGGNTIYF
few	TRBV12-3/TRBV12-4	TRBJ2-1	.	TGTGCCAGCAGTTTTTGGGACAATGAGCAGTTCTTC	CASSFWDNEQFF
few	TRBV7-9	TRBJ2-1	.	TGTGCCAGCAGCTTCGGAGGGCGGGGCGCTAATGAGCAGTTCTTC	CASSFGGRGANEQFF
.	TRBV11-2	TRBJ2-3	.	TGTGCCAGCAGCTTAGATTGGCGGGGCACAGATACGCAGTATTTT	CASSLDWRGTDTQYF
.	TRBV6-5	TRBJ1-2	TRBD1	TGTGCCAGCAGCCAGGACAGGCGGGGCTACACCTTC	CASSQDRRGYTF
few	TRBV7-9	TRBJ2-5	.	TGTGCCAGCAGCCGGACGGGGGGCCCTTACCAAGAGACCCAGTACTTC	CASSRTGGPYQETQYF
.	TRBV12-3/TRBV12-4	TRBJ2-1	TRBD2	TGTGCCAGCAATCTACTAGCGGGAGTAGGGAATGAGCAGTTCTTC	CASNLLAGVGNEQFF
.	TRBV9	TRBJ2-3	.	TGTGCCAGCAGCGGAGGGGGGGTGACAGATACGCAGTATTTT	CASSGGGVTDTQYF
.	TRBV5-5	TRBJ2-5	.	TGTGCCAGCAGCCGGACGCCAGCGGGCGGGACCCAGTACTTC	CASSRTPAGGTQYF
.	TRBV3-1	TRBJ2-2	.	TGTGCCAGCAGCCAAGATTTGAAGTGGGCGGACGTGGCCGGGGAGCTGTTTTTT	CASSQDLKWADVAGELFF
.	TRBV6-1	TRBJ1-2	.	TGTGCCAGCACCCAACCAGGTGGTTATTCCTATGGCTACACCTTC	CASTQPGGYSYGYTF
.	TRBV12-3/TRBV12-4	TRBJ2-5	.	TGTGCCAGCAGTCTCTACAGGGAACAAGAGACCCAGTACTTC	CASSLYREQETQYF
many	TRBV5-1	TRBJ2-3	TRBD2	TGCGCCAGCAGCTTGGCTAGCGGAGGAGATACGCAGTATTTT	CASSLASGGDTQYF
.	TRBV5-1	TRBJ2-4	.	TGCGCCAGCAGCCCCGGGGGACCCGCTGATGGGTATCAGTACTTC	CASSPGGPADGYQYF
many	TRBV6-1	TRBJ1-1	TRBD1	TGTGCCAGCAGTGAATCGCAGGGGGCCGGTTGGACTGAAGCTTTCTTT	CASSESQGAGWTEAFF
.	TRBV20-1	TRBJ1-1	.	TGCAGTGCTCCCGAGATGAACACTGAAGCTTTCTTT	CSAPEMNTEAFF
.	TRBV5-1	TRBJ1-1	.	TGCGCCAGCAGCTTGTGGGCCGAGAACACTGAAGCTTTCTTT	CASSLWAENTEAFF
.	TRBV5-1	TRBJ1-2	.	TGCGCCAGCAGCTTATCCGGGACCGAAAATGGCTACACCTTC	CASSLSGTENGYTF
many	TRBV5-1	TRBJ2-3	.	TGCGCCAGCAGCTTGGACGGGACTAGCACAGATACGCAGTATTTT	CASSLDGTSTDTQYF
.	TRBV6-5	TRBJ2-3	.	TGTGCCAGCAAAGGCCAGGGGAGGGTAGGGTCCAGAGATACGCAGTATTTT	CASKGQGRVGSRDTQYF
few	TRBV19	TRBJ2-2	TRBD2	TGTGCCAGTAGGTTAAGCGGGAGGAACACCGGGGAGCTGTTTTTT	CASRLSGRNTGELFF
.	TRBV18	TRBJ2-3	.	TGTGCCAGCTCACCACCGAGGACGGTGCTTAGGGCAGATACGCAGTATTTT	CASSPPRTVLRADTQYF
.	TRBV30	TRBJ2-3	.	TGTGCCTGGAGGTCGAGGGGGGGGGCAGATACGCAGTATTTT	CAWRSRGGADTQYF
few	TRBV19	TRBJ1-1	.	TGTGCCAGTAGTTTTGGAGGCCTGGGCACTGAAGCTTTCTTT	CASSFGGLGTEAFF
few	TRBV12-3/TRBV12-4	TRBJ2-5	TRBD2	TGTGCCAGCAGCTCTCGGGGCGGGAGGGGTCAAGAGACCCAGTACTTC	CASSSRGGRGQETQYF
.	TRBV7-2	TRBJ2-7	TRBD2	TGTGCCAGCAGCTCGACTAGCGGGGCATACGAGCAGTACTTC	CASSSTSGAYEQYF
few	TRBV7-2	TRBJ2-7	TRBD1	TGTGCCAGCACCGTGGACAGGGTGTATGAGCAGTACTTC	CASTVDRVYEQYF
few	TRBV30	TRBJ1-2	TRBD1	TGTGCCTGGAGCCGGGACAGGGGGTCCTATGGCTACACCTTC	CAWSRDRGSYGYTF
few	TRBV15	TRBJ2-1	TRBD2	TGTGCCACCAGCAGAGATAGCGGGCGGGCCCTCAATGAGCAGTTCTTC	CATSRDSGRALNEQFF
few	TRBV12-3/TRBV12-4	TRBJ2-1	TRBD1	TGTGCCAGCAGCCCCTACGATCCCACAGGGGTCCAAGTGTCCGATGAGCAGTTCTTC	CASSPYDPTGVQVSDEQFF
.	TRBV7-3	TRBJ2-5	.	TGTGCCAGCAGCTTCGCCGGAACCCAAGAGACCCAGTACTTC	CASSFAGTQETQYF
.	TRBV6-2/TRBV6-3	TRBJ1-5	.	TGTGCCAGCAGTTATGGGGTGGGCAATCAGCCCCAGCATTTT	CASSYGVGNQPQHF
.	TRBV5-5	TRBJ1-1	.	TGTGCCAGCAGCTTGGTGGCAGGTGAAGCTTTCTTT	CASSLVAGEAFF
.	TRBV5-5	TRBJ1-5	.	TGTGCCAGCAGTCATAACGCAGGGCTTAGCAATCAGCCCCAGCATTTT	CASSHNAGLSNQPQHF
.	TRBV7-3	TRBJ2-7	.	TGTGCCAGCAGCCTCCAACAGGGTACCTACGAGCAGTACTTC	CASSLQQGTYEQYF
.	TRBV11-2	TRBJ2-4	.	TGTGCCAGCAGCTTATTAATTGCCAAAAACATTCAGTACTTC	CASSLLIAKNIQYF
once	TRBV11-3	TRBJ2-1	.	TGTGCCAGTTGGGGTGGAGGACCCAATGAGCAGTTCTTC	CASWGGGPNEQFF
few	TRBV7-9	TRBJ2-7	.	TGTGCCAGCAGCTTCCCAGGGGAATACGAGCAGTACTTC	CASSFPGEYEQYF
few	TRBV7-3	TRBJ2-1	TRBD1	TGTGCCAGCAGCCCCGGACAGGGGGATTTTGAGCAGTTCTTC	CASSPGQGDFEQFF
few	TRBV18	TRBJ2-7	TRBD2	TGTGCCAGCTCACCACCGGGGCCTAGCGGGTACGAGCAGTACTTC	CASSPPGPSGYEQYF
few	TRBV4-1	TRBJ2-5	TRBD1	TGCGCCAGCAGCCGTGGGACAGGGCAAGAGACCCAGTACTTC	CASSRGTGQETQYF